This T cell receptor beta chain was retrieved from a study of PD-1 blockade in mismatch repair-deficient tumors. The study's findings and limits: Tumor-resident clones, often undetectable pretreatment in blood, expanded then contracted after pembrolizumab.

The table lists this clone with a few counts. The antigen is undetermined. Trimming removed 4 bases at V and 6 bases at J, with 10 bases between. CDR3 length equals 12 residues. Germline loops: CDR1 LGHNA, CDR2 YNFKEQ. Every patient had mismatch repair deficiency by PCR or immunohistochemistry. TCRdb's table, derived via immunoSEQ multiplex PCR, lists solely in-frame clones and lacks some. The sample carries some 97,000 clones, 82% recorded once. The input for sequencing was peripheral blood, taken 30 to 36 weeks after starting pembrolizumab. The rearrangement links TRBV4-2 to TRBJ2-7, with D perhaps TRBD2 (6 bases). The clonotype originates from an adult with mismatch repair-deficient cancer. The CDR3 here is CASSPEGGEQYF. CDR3 bases: TGTGCCAGCAGCCCGGAGGGTGGCGAGCAGTACTTC.